Listed here is a single TCR beta chain. Its antigen is undetermined. The record originates from a study of OX40 agonist ivuxolimab in advanced cancers. The CDR3 has 15 residues. In germline, CDR1 is SGHAT, CDR2 FQNNGV. With 5 bases clipped from V and 1 base from J, the junction kept 7 bases outside the gene matches. Profiling relied on immunoSEQ multiplex PCR, and the TCRdb table lists in-frame clones only, not all of them. The sample consists of around 60,000 clones, under 90% of them appearing once. Study results and caveats: Partial responders at 0.1-3.0 mg/kg had among the lowest clonal expansion.

This TCR was recovered from an adult with an advanced solid tumor such as melanoma, head and neck, liver or kidney cancer. This chain links TRBV11-2 with TRBJ2-7, with 8 positions matching TRBD1. Material: CD4+ or CD8+ T cells sorted from blood, obtained in a trial of the OX40 agonist ivuxolimab. CDR3: CASSRGGTGSYEQYF. In DNA form, the CDR3 reads TGTGCCAGCAGCCGGGGTGGGACAGGATCCTACGAGCAGTACTTC.